This TCR beta chain stems from a study of OX40 agonist ivuxolimab in advanced cancers. Data came from immunoSEQ multiplex PCR; TCRdb stores just in-frame clones and leaves some out. The data hold tens of thousands of clones, with 85% to 95% observed a single time. CDR1 and CDR2 from the germline V gene are MDHEN and SYDVKM. V was clipped by 7 bases and J by 7 bases, with 11 bases between them. The CDR3 spans 12 residues. The sequencing used CD4+ or CD8+ T cells sorted from blood, collected in a trial of the OX40 agonist ivuxolimab. This TCR derives from an adult with an advanced solid tumor such as melanoma, head and neck, liver or kidney cancer. The gene calls are TRBV28 and TRBJ1-5; no clear D. The CDR3, as DNA: TGTGCCAGCACTCAGGTTAGGCAGCCCCAGCATTTT. Its translation: CASTQVRQPQHF.